These 10 T cell receptor beta chains were sequenced from one sample in a study of preoperative IRX-2 immunotherapy in early breast cancer. Treatment here: preoperative locoregional IRX-2 cytokine immunotherapy. The method was immunoSEQ multiplex PCR; TCRdb's version includes in-frame clones alone and lacks a portion of them. The top ten clones hold about 8.4% of a sample with about 23,000 clones, roughly nine tenths of them seen once. This sample comprised tumor tissue, obtained after IRX-2 immunotherapy. The receptors derive from a human donor with breast cancer.

This rearrangement joins TRBV29-1 to TRBJ1-1; D unclear. Trimming removed 3 bases at V and 4 bases at J, with 12 bases between. This CDR3 spans 13 amino acids. Germline V gene lookup returns CDR1 SQVTM and CDR2 ANQGSEA. CDR3 region: CSVEETERTEAFF. CDR3 nucleotides: TGCAGCGTTGAGGAGACGGAGCGCACTGAAGCTTTCTTT.

J is TRBJ2-5 and V is TRBV7-9; 9 bases align to TRBD1. The length of the CDR3 is 14 residues. J gave up 4 bases and V 5 bases, and 5 bases lay outside the gene matches. CDR1 is SEHNR, CDR2 FQNEAQ, per germline (reference sequence). This chain's CDR3 is CASSPGQGRETQYF. CDR3 coding DNA: TGTGCCAGCAGCCCTGGACAGGGGAGAGAGACCCAGTACTTC.

This chain joins TRBV19 and TRBJ1-1, with 8 bases aligning to TRBD1. The V gene end was trimmed by 6 bases and the J gene end by 1 base; junction bases not matched to a gene: 10. This CDR3 is 16 amino acids long. CDR1 is LNHDA and CDR2 is SQIVND in the germline V gene (reference sequence). The DNA for the CDR3 is TGTGCCAGTAGAGGGCCCCCAGGGGGCCAGAACACTGAAGCTTTCTTT. It yields the protein CASRGPPGGQNTEAFF.

The chain uses TRBV19 and TRBJ2-7; 9 positions match TRBD1. V shed 7 bases, J shed 0 bases, and the junction held 7 bases outside the gene matches. CDR1 and CDR2 (germline): LNHDA, SQIVND (reference sequence). The CDR3 has 15 amino acids. For the CDR3, the DNA is TGTGCCAGTACCCTAGGACAGGGGCCCTCCTACGAGCAGTACTTC. Translation: CASTLGQGPSYEQYF.

In its sample, this clone was seen a few times. This rearrangement joins TRBV28 to TRBJ2-5; possibly TRBD1 for D (6 bases). CDR3 length: 14 residues. V lost 5 bases, J lost 2 bases, and 12 bases lay in between. The germline gives CDR1 MDHEN, CDR2 SYDVKM. CDR3 coding DNA: TGTGCCAGCAGTGCCCCGGACAGACAAGAGACCCAGTACTTC. Encoded protein: CASSAPDRQETQYF.

V and J are TRBV15 and TRBJ1-4; TRBD1 is a possible D gene (5 bases). Trimming removed 3 bases from V and 3 bases from J, with 5 bases in between. Germline assignment: CDR1 LNHNV and CDR2 YYDKDF (reference sequence). This CDR3 has 13 amino acids. The CDR3 is CATSRGPNEKLFF. CDR3 DNA sequence: TGTGCCACCAGCAGGGGGCCTAATGAAAAACTGTTTTTT. Filled out from reference TRBV15 and TRBJ1-4, the complete variable domain reads DAMVIQNPRYQVTQFGKPVTLSCSQTLNHNVMYWYQQKSSQAPKLLFHYYDKDFNNEADTPDNFQSRRPNTSFCFLDIRSPGLGDTAMYLCATSRGPNEKLFFGSGTQLSVL.

This chain uses TRBV7-2 with TRBJ1-6; a possible D gene is TRBD1 (5 bases). Germline values: CDR1 SGHTA, CDR2 FQGNSA. CDR3 length: 15 amino acids. Trimming left V 6 bases short and J 8 bases short, with 17 bases between. The CDR3 spells CASSWTQPQDSPLHF. CDR3 in DNA: TGTGCCAGCAGTTGGACACAACCTCAAGATTCACCCCTCCACTTT.

This clone came up a few times. The chain recombines TRBV19 with TRBJ1-5; D is unresolved. The CDR3 spans 13 residues. Germline V lookup: CDR1 LNHDA, CDR2 SQIVND (reference sequence). Trimming removed 5 bases from V and 9 bases from J, with 14 bases in between. Here the CDR3 reads CASSLAELGPQHF. Here the CDR3 DNA reads TGTGCCAGTAGTCTAGCGGAGTTAGGGCCCCAGCATTTT.

The rearrangement uses TRBV7-2 and TRBJ2-1, with 8 bases matching TRBD1. The CDR3 sequence is 18 residues long. Germline loops: CDR1 SGHTA, CDR2 FQGNSA. V shed 0 bases and J 0 bases; nucleotides not matched to a gene: 7. CDR3 sequence (DNA): TGTGCCAGCAGCTTAGCCGGGACAGGCGCAAGCTCCTACAATGAGCAGTTCTTC. Protein sequence: CASSLAGTGASSYNEQFF.

The chain combines TRBV29-1 with TRBJ1-2; the D gene is possibly TRBD1 (5 bases). CDR1 and CDR2 from the germline V gene are SQVTM and ANQGSEA. The CDR3 consists of 13 residues. V was trimmed by 3 bases and J by 2 bases, leaving 10 bases between them. For the CDR3, the DNA is TGCAGCGTTGAGAGGGGACCAAACTATGGCTACACCTTC. As protein: CSVERGPNYGYTF.